This record looks at one T cell receptor (beta chain) sequence and its context. This clonotype was picked up a small number of times. Its antigen is not yet known. Base qualities are not recorded, but no much larger clone differs from it by a single base. The library came from 5' RACE. These reads were obtained on an Illumina HiSeq 2500. A second PCR of roughly 7 to 11 cycles was performed with a sample-barcoded 5' primer and a J-beta primer mix. Each TCR beta cDNA molecule received a unique molecular identifier from a template-switch 5' adaptor carrying 12 random nucleotides. At least 3 million CDR3-containing paired-end reads were obtained from each sample. First-strand cDNA synthesis was performed from all RNA using the Mint cDNA synthesis kit, with priming by a TRBC-specific oligonucleotide. After uracil-DNA glycosylase treatment, a first 18-cycle PCR used universal primers M1SS and BC2_uni_R on all cDNA. The study's own analysis went as follows. Normalization of each sample was performed by random selection of 1 million high-quality reads, each carrying a distinct molecular identifier. Instead of being binned into consensus sequences, reads with shared molecular identifiers were discarded. CDR3 identification, clonotype clustering and error correction used MiTCR with a Q25 quality threshold and the strictest error-elimination algorithm. Lower-bound total TCR beta diversity was estimated with a nonparametric unseen species model using Euler transformation. TCRdb reran the public reads through fastp at Q25 and MiXCR, keeping productive beta chains. Every distinct CDR3 protein forms one entry, paired with its most common genes and DNA. TCRdb, not the original authors, processed these V and J calls. In all, the sample holds approximately 960,000 distinct CDR3 sequences, and under 35% of those were seen once. The ten most abundant clones make up more than 8.5% of the sample.

This record belongs to a study of blood T cells in healthy people across ages (dated by TCRdb to about 2015). With regard to the full study: In model experiments, template switching captured roughly one uniquely barcoded TCR beta cDNA molecule for every two T cells. Using the same blood draw, the study looked at two additional independent replicas of 1 million unique cDNA reads for two donors, one aged 18 to 30 and the other aged 80 or older. Donors were grouped into four age groups: young (average roughly 15 years), middle-aged (around 39), aged (about 59) and long-lived (approximately 78). To track age-related changes in TCR beta repertoire diversity, the study relied on deep sequencing normalized with unique cDNA molecular identifiers.

Donors were a few dozen systemically healthy Caucasian individuals from Russia aged roughly 6 to 100 years. Around 10 milliliters of peripheral blood were drawn from each donor into EDTA-treated Vacutainer tubes. Ficoll-Paque density-gradient centrifugation was used to isolate PBMCs, with at least 7 million obtained per sample. Total RNA, at least 6 micrograms per sample, was extracted from PBMCs with Trizol reagent. Naive CD45RAhigh/CD27high T cell percentages were measured by flow cytometry on a PBMC aliquot from every donor. Overall study outcomes, separate from this receptor: Conclusive comparison of naive and antigen-experienced compartments was prevented by the profiling of bulk unsorted PBMCs. As age increased, observed TCR beta diversity per million T cells dropped in a roughly linear way, and a significant reduction was already evident by age 40. Because the CMV infection status of the donors was unknown, age-related changes in expanded clonotypes may potentially have been confounded. Total diversity estimates from one million sequenced T cells were considered lower bounds and underestimates. Compared with the aged group, the long-lived group had more naive CD4+ T cells, fewer expanded clones and increased TCR diversity, suggesting age selection. A strong correlation was found between observed TCR beta diversity and the percentage of naive T cells measured by flow cytometry.

These data were also reused for a study on T cells of mothers and their children. As that second study puts it: Nine systemically healthy Caucasian individuals served as donors, namely three mothers together with their six children. cDNA synthesis used all of the extracted RNA, with around 1.5 ug of RNA in each 15 ul reaction. In the second PCR, sample barcodes and 2-4 random nucleotides were introduced via the M1S primer. Over 10 million TCR beta CDR3 reads came from each mother, compared with 3.3 million or so reads from each child. Thymic selection similarly shapes TCR recombination output in related and unrelated pairs, with minor effect from inherited differences. Related mother-child pairs always showed normalized repertoire overlap that was slightly higher than in unrelated mother-child pairs, though the difference was never significant. Persistent microchimeric T cell clones were not detected, at a sensitivity of about 99 clones per million clonotypes. To look for features that set related mother-child pairs apart from unrelated individuals, the researchers ran deep NGS to compare the TCR beta repertoires of mothers and children. Mothers averaged roughly 40 +/- 4 years of age and children averaged approximately 11 +/- 4 years. Libraries were sequenced on Illumina HiSeq 2000 with 100+100 nt paired-end reads after adapter ligation with NEBNext reagents. To prevent cross-contamination, the mother and child libraries were prepared a month apart and were sequenced in separate runs. Between about 500,000 and 2,300,000 distinct TCR beta clonotypes were identified per donor. Naive TCR beta clonotypes were estimated from low-frequency clonotypes matched to each donor's FACS-determined naive share, without sorting.

The specimen sequenced was blood. This clonotype was sampled from a woman aged 40 to 50 in good health.

The DNA sequence is as follows: TGCAGCGTTGAGATTTGGGCAGGGGGCGATGAAAAACTGTTTTTT. The encoded protein is CSVEIWAGGDEKLFF. This sequence uses TRBV29-1 and TRBJ1-4, and 8 junction bases match TRBD1. From a lookup of the germline V gene, CDR1 and CDR2 are SQVTM and ANQGSEA. Trimming accounts for 3 bases at V and 6 bases at J, while the number of junction bases matched to no gene is 9. The CDR3 numbers 15 residues from cysteine through phenylalanine. Only the CDR3 DNA stays, 45 bases, in frame from base 1.